The present T cell receptor (beta chain) was sequenced within a study of shared clonotypes between healthy human individuals. In regard to this clone: Its target is unknown.

This table comes from immunoSEQ multiplex PCR, and its TCRdb copy is limited to in-frame clones, with some not included. Of about 2.4 million clones in the sample, roughly nine tenths were seen once. Findings of the study overall: The researchers took only blood, and tissue repertoires probably look different. Larger richness was generally estimated for naive than memory subsets.

Trimming left V 0 bases short and J 3 bases short, with 9 bases between. Looked up from germline, CDR1 is SGHAT and CDR2 is FQNNGV. The CDR3 totals 14 residues. The chain employs TRBV11-2 and TRBJ2-7; unclear D gene. The clonotype originates from a man between 18 and 35 years old in good health. Sequencing used naive CD4+ T cells sorted from blood. Subset denoted: CD45RA+ positively selected. CDR3 nucleotides: TGTGCCAGCAGCTTAGATCACCACAGCTACGAGCAGTACTTC. Its protein product is CASSLDHHSYEQYF. Combining the CDR3 with reference TRBV11-2 and TRBJ2-7 gives the whole variable domain EAGVAQSPRYKIIEKRQSVAFWCNPISGHATLYWYQQILGQGPKLLIQFQNNGVVDDSQLPKDRFSAERLKGVDSTLKIQPAKLEDSAVYLCASSLDHHSYEQYFGPGTRLTVT.